This TCR beta chain was recorded in a study of T cells in women clearing cervical HPV infection. Study background: Control women cleared a single incident HPV16 infection within 12 months. Study findings and constraints: Cases carried less TRBV6-7 than controls: about 0.1% versus 0.15%.

All participants had a single incident cervical HPV16 infection, and prevalent HPV16 infections were excluded. Generated by immunoSEQ multiplex PCR, the TCRdb table keeps only in-frame clones and is missing some. The data include about 22,000 clones; the top ten clones carry roughly 3.1%. V shed 3 bases, J shed 2 bases, and the junction held 8 bases outside the gene matches. CDR1 is KGHSH, CDR2 LQKENI, per germline. This CDR3 region has 16 residues. A remark on this clone: Its antigen remains unidentified. The observed sequence ends 3 residues before the CDR3 terminus, with the missing tail filled in from the germline J gene.

This receptor was obtained from a woman aged 18 to 75 with a cervical HPV16 infection that either progressed to CIN3+ or cleared (not recorded which). The sample was blood buffy coat. V and J are TRBV18 and TRBJ2-7; 9 nucleotides match TRBD1. CDR3: CASSPGGQGPAYEQYF. The CDR3 DNA, read in part, is TGTGCCAGCTCACCGGGCGGACAGGGGCCAGCCTACGAG.